This entry lists 21 T cell receptor beta chains sequenced from one sample in a study of blood T cell repertoires in COVID-19. Clones were sequenced by immunoSEQ multiplex PCR, and TCRdb holds only the in-frame ones, with some missing. The sample holds some 530,000 clones; 80% to 90% are singletons and the top ten take roughly 3.1%. Material: peripheral blood. These receptor sequences come from a human donor in a cohort sampled during active COVID-19.

V usage is TRBV28 and J usage is TRBJ2-2; 15 bases line up with TRBD2. V was clipped by 10 bases and J by 7 bases; unmatched bases: 10. Germline V lookup: CDR1 MDHEN, CDR2 SYDVKM. The CDR3 runs 16 residues. CDR3 bases: TGTGCCACCGTTCCGGGACTAGCGGGAGGAGGCGGGGAGCTGTTTTTT. Translation gives CATVPGLAGGGGELFF.

The chain is built from TRBV9 and TRBJ1-2; D is unclear. The CDR3 has 14 residues. Looked up from germline, CDR1 is SGDLS and CDR2 is YYNGEE. Trimming cost V 6 bases and J 5 bases, with 17 bases left between them. The chain's CDR3 is CASTPLPQKYGYTF. The CDR3 DNA reads as TGTGCCAGCACCCCTTTACCCCAGAAGTATGGCTACACCTTC.

V usage is TRBV5-1 and J usage is TRBJ2-5; the D gene is possibly TRBD2 (5 bases). The CDR3 length is 13 residues. V was cut by 4 bases and J by 5 bases, with 12 bases left in between. Germline CDR1 SGHRS, CDR2 YFSETQ. The DNA for the CDR3 is TGCGCCAGCAGCCCGGAGGCCCGGGAGACCCAGTACTTC. This gives the protein CASSPEARETQYF.

This clone turned up a few times. This sequence joins TRBV9 and TRBJ2-1, with TRBD2 matching over 11 bases. The V and J ends lost 4 bases and 4 bases, in that order; junction bases with no gene match: 7. The CDR3 totals 16 residues. Germline CDR1 and CDR2: SGDLS and YYNGEE. CDR3 sequence: CASSFPLAGDYNEQFF. The CDR3 DNA is TGTGCCAGCAGCTTCCCACTAGCGGGAGATTACAATGAGCAGTTCTTC.

CDR3 coding DNA: TGTGCCTGGAGTGTACAGGTTCGCTATGGCTACACCTTC. Translating gives CAWSVQVRYGYTF. The V and J genes are TRBV30 and TRBJ1-2; TRBD1 might be the D (5 bases). There are 13 residues in the CDR3. V gave up 0 bases and J gave up 4 bases, with 9 bases separating them. The germline gives CDR1 GTSNPN, CDR2 SVGIG (reference sequence).

The chain has TRBV6-5 and TRBJ2-7; maybe TRBD2 (6 bases). Germline V lookup: CDR1 MNHEY, CDR2 SVGAGI. The length of the CDR3 is 13 residues. V was clipped by 7 bases and J by 0 bases, with 10 bases between them. This CDR3 is CASKDGSSYEQYF. In DNA form, the CDR3 reads TGTGCCAGCAAGGACGGGAGCTCCTACGAGCAGTACTTC.

In its sample, this clone was seen once. The gene calls are TRBV18 and TRBJ2-7; D gene unclear. Germline CDR1 and CDR2: KGHSH and LQKENI. The CDR3 has 15 amino acids. V dropped 5 bases and J dropped 2 bases, with 16 bases sitting between them. CDR3: CASSSAFGLAYEQYF. The CDR3 bases are TGTGCCAGCTCATCTGCTTTTGGGCTGGCCTACGAGCAGTACTTC.

The rearrangement joins TRBV21-1 to TRBJ2-1; the table's D call TRBD2 went unverified against the DNA. TRBV21-1 counts as a pseudogene. The CDR3 covers 15 residues. The CDR3 protein is CASSNGAHSYNEQFF. The CDR3 coding sequence is TGTGCCAGCAGCAACGGTGCGCACTCCTACAATGAGCAGTTCTTC.

This chain joins TRBV19 and TRBJ2-1; TRBD2 matches at 10 bases. From germline, CDR1 is LNHDA and CDR2 SQIVND (reference sequence). Losses at the gene ends were 4 bases for V and 3 bases for J; bases not matched to a gene: 6. CDR3 length equals 16 residues. The CDR3 here is CASSRSGTSVYNEQFF. CDR3 nucleotides: TGTGCCAGTAGTAGGTCGGGGACTAGCGTCTACAATGAGCAGTTCTTC.

V is TRBV6-5 and J is TRBJ2-1; no definite D call. Germline assignment: CDR1 MNHEY and CDR2 SVGAGI. This CDR3 has 16 amino acids. V gave up 4 bases and J gave up 0 bases, with 13 bases separating them. The CDR3 coding sequence is TGTGCCAGCAGTTTTCGACACCCGAGCTCCTACAATGAGCAGTTCTTC. Protein: CASSFRHPSSYNEQFF.

The rearrangement uses TRBV5-1 and TRBJ1-1; no reliable D call. The CDR3 contains 16 residues. V was shortened by 3 bases and J by 3 bases, with 18 bases between the two germline ends. In germline, CDR1 is SGHRS, CDR2 YFSETQ. The CDR3 DNA follows: TGCGCCAGCAGCTCAGCACCGGGTTGGGTGGACACTGAAGCTTTCTTT. It codes for CASSSAPGWVDTEAFF.

In DNA, the CDR3 is TGTGCCAGCAGCTTAGGGACAGGCACTGAAGCTTTCTTT. It codes for CASSLGTGTEAFF. The chain joins TRBV6-5 to TRBJ1-1, with TRBD1 matching over 8 bases. Trimming took 6 bases from V and 4 from J; bases not matched to a gene: 4. Germline V lookup: CDR1 MNHEY, CDR2 SVGAGI. The CDR3 is made up of 13 amino acids.

This clone was picked up a small number of times. The genes are TRBV4-2 and TRBJ2-1; D is unresolved. Germline V gives CDR1 LGHNA, CDR2 YNFKEQ. The CDR3 spans 15 residues. V was trimmed by 1 base and J by 0 bases, leaving 7 bases between them. CDR3: CASSQVISSYNEQFF. CDR3 DNA: TGTGCCAGCAGCCAAGTCATTAGCTCCTACAATGAGCAGTTCTTC.

This chain uses TRBV3-1 (or the pseudogene TRBV3-2) with TRBJ1-3; the D is unclear. Trimming cost V 4 bases and J 4 bases, with 11 bases left between them. The CDR3 has 14 amino acids. The germline V gene encodes CDR1 LGHDT and CDR2 YNNKEL (reference sequence). The CDR3 is CASSPRSPGNTIYF. The DNA of the CDR3 is TGTGCCAGCAGCCCCCGTAGCCCGGGAAACACCATATATTTT.

V is TRBV3-1 (or the pseudogene TRBV3-2) and J is TRBJ1-1; the match to TRBD1 covers 8 bases. The CDR3 contains 14 residues. J lost 10 bases, V lost 2 bases, and 9 bases had no gene match. Germline values: CDR1 LGHDT, CDR2 YNNKEL (reference sequence). The CDR3 loop is CASSQRMTGVGAFF. The CDR3 region has the DNA TGTGCCAGCAGCCAACGTATGACAGGGGTAGGAGCTTTCTTT.

The chain employs TRBV28 and TRBJ1-2; D is ambiguous. The CDR3 runs to 14 residues. Germline V gene lookup returns CDR1 MDHEN and CDR2 SYDVKM. Trimming pared 4 bases from V and 5 bases from J, leaving 14 bases between. CDR3 DNA sequence: TGTGCCAGCAGTTCCAGACCTTCTAGGTATGGCTACACCTTC. Translated, it gives CASSSRPSRYGYTF.

This chain connects TRBV9 to TRBJ1-4, with D perhaps matching TRBD1 (6 bases). The CDR3 consists of 15 residues. Germline V gene sequence: CDR1 SGDLS, CDR2 YYNGEE. With 3 bases removed from V and 0 bases from J, the gap between germline ends came to 9 bases. The CDR3 DNA is TGTGCCAGCAGCGAGGGGGGGTCAACTAATGAAAAACTGTTTTTT. Amino acids: CASSEGGSTNEKLFF.

The chain employs TRBV9 and TRBJ2-7; unclear D gene. The CDR3 totals 18 residues. V lost 0 bases to trimming and J lost 3 bases, with 22 bases between them. The V gene's germline CDR1 is SGDLS and CDR2 YYNGEE. The CDR3 loop reads CASSVVANPRYPYYEQYF. In DNA, the CDR3 is TGTGCCAGCAGCGTAGTTGCCAATCCGAGGTACCCTTACTACGAGCAGTACTTC.

The chain is built from TRBV7-9 and TRBJ1-2, with 7 nucleotides matching TRBD1. The CDR3 contains 12 residues. Trimming removed 8 bases from V and 3 bases from J; junction bases left unmatched: 3. Germline V gives CDR1 SEHNR, CDR2 FQNEAQ (reference sequence). CDR3 DNA sequence: TGTGCCAGCCGAGGGGGCGACTATGGCTACACCTTC. Its protein is CASRGGDYGYTF.

The J gene is TRBJ1-1, the V gene TRBV5-1, with D tentatively TRBD1 (6 bases). Germline lookup yields CDR1 SGHRS and CDR2 YFSETQ. There are 11 residues in the CDR3. V was trimmed by 0 bases and J by 11 bases, leaving 8 bases between them. In DNA, the CDR3 is TGCGCCAGCAGCTTGGACAGGGAGGCTTTCTTT. It codes for CASSLDREAFF.

This chain connects TRBV24-1 to TRBJ1-3; D ambiguous. The germline V and J ends were trimmed by 6 bases and 0 bases, with 14 bases remaining between them. Germline V gene sequence: CDR1 KGHDR, CDR2 SFDVKD. The CDR3 loop spans 16 amino acids. The CDR3 sequence is CATSSPSPHSGNTIYF. In DNA, the CDR3 is TGTGCCACCAGTTCCCCCAGTCCACACTCTGGAAACACCATATATTTT.